This TCR beta chain was sequenced for a study of monozygotic twins with inflammatory bowel disease. TCRdb reprocessed the 5' RACE reads, with one entry per CDR3 protein and no DNA. This repertoire comprises about 330,000 distinct CDR3 sequences; its ten largest clones make up roughly 2%. The sample was blood. The TCR was taken from a human donor with ulcerative colitis or Crohn's disease, or a healthy co-twin of an affected twin (not recorded which).

The CDR3 region is CASSLLTSGNTGELFF. The gene calls are TRBV7-9 and TRBJ2-2; absent DNA, TCRdb's TRBD2 call cannot be checked. Per the germline V gene, CDR1 is SEHNR and CDR2 is FQNEAQ (reference sequence). This CDR3 comprises 16 residues.